The 10 T cell receptor beta chains listed next were all sequenced from one sample in a study of CXCR3-negative and CXCR3-positive naive CD8 T cells. The authors made the TRB cDNA libraries by 5' RACE using UMI labels. Following a re-call of the 5' RACE reads, TCRdb has one entry per CDR3 protein and lacks DNA. The repertoire shows approximately 37,000 distinct CDR3 sequences; the top ten hold 7% to 8%. Sequences were obtained from memory CD8+ T cells from blood. All receptors derive from a human donor in good health. Some clones in this sample may be carry-over from other donors' samples.

The rearrangement links TRBV14 to TRBJ1-2; lacking DNA, the TRBD1 call made by TCRdb goes unchecked. This CDR3 contains 17 residues. Germline-derived CDR1 and CDR2 are SGHDN and FVKESK. CDR3 residues: CASSPTGWGRDDYGYTF.

The rearrangement uses TRBV29-1 and TRBJ2-7; lacking DNA, the TRBD1 call made by TCRdb goes unchecked. Germline V CDR1 and CDR2: SQVTM, ANQGSEA. The CDR3 contains 13 residues. The chain's CDR3 is CSVAPGQNYEQYF.

The V and J genes are TRBV29-1 and TRBJ2-3; the TRBD1 assignment by TCRdb is unverifiable without DNA. In germline, CDR1 is SQVTM, CDR2 ANQGSEA. The CDR3 runs 15 residues. CDR3: CSALRSGAFTDTQYF.

The chain is built from TRBV29-1 and TRBJ1-4. The CDR3 totals 14 residues. CDR1 is SQVTM, CDR2 ANQGSEA, per germline. CDR3 residues: CSVEGRATNEKLFF.

V and J are TRBV6-5 and TRBJ1-1; TCRdb calls TRBD1, which cannot be checked without DNA. CDR1 and CDR2 (germline): MNHEY, SVGAGI. This CDR3 comprises 14 residues. The CDR3 sequence: CASSSPGTRSEAFF.

The rearrangement joins TRBV20-1 to TRBJ1-6; without DNA, the TCRdb call of TRBD1 cannot be checked. This CDR3 contains 13 residues. Germline V CDR1 and CDR2: DFQATT, SNEGSKA (reference sequence). The CDR3 loop is CSATGTVGSPLHF.

The V gene is TRBV4-1, the J gene TRBJ1-1; TCRdb outputs TRBD1, but without DNA this stays unchecked. CDR3 size: 16 residues. Germline CDR1 reads MGHRA; CDR2 reads YSYEKL. CDR3 amino acids: CASSQRIDRDNTEAFF.

This chain uses TRBV7-9 with TRBJ2-5; without DNA, the TCRdb call of TRBD2 cannot be checked. Germline V gene lookup returns CDR1 SEHNR and CDR2 FQNEAQ (reference sequence). CDR3 length: 15 amino acids. The CDR3 region is CASSPPQRGEETQYF.

The chain combines TRBV6-4 with TRBJ1-1; no DNA is available, so the TRBD1 call from TCRdb remains unchecked. Germline V gives CDR1 MRHNA, CDR2 SNTAGT. The CDR3 sequence is 13 residues long. CDR3 amino acids: CASSQTVNTEAFF.

This rearrangement joins TRBV6-2 or TRBV6-3 to TRBJ1-5. This CDR3 spans 14 amino acids. CDR1 is MNHEY and CDR2 is SVGEGT in the germline V gene. The CDR3 here is CASSYRVFNQPQHF.